Each of the 21 T cell receptor beta chains below was sequenced from the same sample in a study of T cell clones after liver transplantation (dated by TCRdb to between 2019 and 2020). Library preparation used the immunoSEQ multiplex PCR assay. The table comes from immuneACCESS by way of TCRdb, which keeps in-frame sequences with V and J called. Part of the clones is missing from these tables; in studies checked, under half for an unresolved V gene and the rest for unknown reasons. The sample data list approximately 12,000 clones, and over 65% of these were observed just once. Approximately 30% of the sample lies in the top ten. The source material was CD8+ T cells from blood, sampled at the 22-month timepoint. These receptors were taken from a human patient who received a liver transplant. Some T cells may be donor cells from the graft after a transplant.

The V and J genes are TRBV11-2 and TRBJ1-1; 11 nucleotides line up with TRBD1. V dropped 5 bases and J dropped 4; count of bases not matched to a gene: 9. The CDR3 is 16 amino acids. Germline CDR1 and CDR2: SGHAT and FQNNGV. CDR3 sequence (DNA): TGTGCCAGCAGCCTCCTCCTAGGACAGGGGGCCACTGAAGCTTTCTTT. Translation: CASSLLLGQGATEAFF. The full variable domain, in which reference TRBV11-2 and TRBJ1-1 provide the parts outside the CDR3, is EAGVAQSPRYKIIEKRQSVAFWCNPISGHATLYWYQQILGQGPKLLIQFQNNGVVDDSQLPKDRFSAERLKGVDSTLKIQPAKLEDSAVYLCASSLLLGQGATEAFFGQGTRLTVV.

This clone was observed a few times. The J gene is TRBJ2-7, the V gene TRBV19; 11 bases map to TRBD2. CDR3 length: 14 residues. The J segment lost 6 bases and the V segment lost 6 bases, leaving 7 bases of the junction unmatched. Germline V gene sequence: CDR1 LNHDA, CDR2 SQIVND (reference sequence). The CDR3 is CASSTTSGSGEQYF. The CDR3, as DNA: TGTGCCAGTAGCACAACTAGCGGGAGTGGCGAGCAGTACTTC.

This sequence joins TRBV9 and TRBJ2-2, with D possibly matching TRBD1 (6 bases). This CDR3 has 12 amino acids. V lost 7 bases and J lost 6, with 10 bases in between. Germline V lookup: CDR1 SGDLS, CDR2 YYNGEE. CDR3 in amino acids: CASQGGPGELFF. DNA for the CDR3: TGTGCCAGCCAAGGGGGACCCGGGGAGCTGTTTTTT.

This clone was seen a few times. Other DNA sequences within the sample encode an identical CDR3. The chain links TRBV5-6 to TRBJ1-5; no definite D call. The CDR3 covers 16 residues. Per germline, CDR1 SGHDT and CDR2 YYEEEE. The V end lost 0 bases, the J end lost 0 bases, and 10 bases lay between the germline ends. The CDR3 region is CASSLGGGYSNQPQHF. The CDR3, as DNA: TGTGCCAGCAGCTTGGGTGGCGGTTATAGCAATCAGCCCCAGCATTTT. Full variable domain (rest looked up from reference TRBV5-6 and TRBJ1-5): DAGVTQSPTHLIKTRGQQVTLRCSPKSGHDTVSWYQQALGQGPQFIFQYYEEEERQRGNFPDRFSGHQFPNYSSELNVNALLLGDSALYLCASSLGGGYSNQPQHFGDGTRLSIL.

V is TRBV7-6 and J is TRBJ2-3, with 10 bases matching TRBD1. The CDR3 runs 15 residues. Germline trimming cut 1 base from V and 6 bases from J; bases unmatched to any gene: 4. CDR1 and CDR2 from the germline V gene are SGHVS and FNYEAQ. As DNA, the CDR3 is TGTGCCAGCAGCTTAGGGGACAGGGGCATTGATACGCAGTATTTT. This translates into CASSLGDRGIDTQYF.

The rearrangement links TRBV20-1 to TRBJ1-2; D is ambiguous. The CDR3 spans 11 residues. Germline CDR1 DFQATT, CDR2 SNEGSKA (reference sequence). The ends were cut back, 3 bases at V and 7 bases at J, with 9 bases in the middle. As DNA, the CDR3 is TGCAGTGCTAGGGGAGGAGCTGGCTACACCTTC. It specifies CSARGGAGYTF.

V usage is TRBV28 and J usage is TRBJ2-1, with D possibly TRBD2 on 6 matching bases. Germline CDR1 reads MDHEN; CDR2 reads SYDVKM. The CDR3 covers 15 residues. The ends were cut back, 5 bases at V and 3 bases at J, with 14 bases in the middle. In DNA, the CDR3 is TGTGCCAGCAGTCCCATGGGGGACTTCTACAATGAGCAGTTCTTC. Residues: CASSPMGDFYNEQFF.

The V and J genes are TRBV7-2 and TRBJ2-5; possibly TRBD2 for D (5 bases). CDR1 SGHTA and CDR2 FQGNSA come from the germline V gene. This CDR3 comprises 15 residues. V was clipped by 1 base and J by 0 bases, with 9 bases between them. CDR3 sequence (DNA): TGTGCCAGCAGCTTAGAGGACTCCGACCAAGAGACCCAGTACTTC. This gives the protein CASSLEDSDQETQYF. The entire variable domain, with the rest obtained from reference TRBV7-2 and TRBJ2-5, is as follows: GAGVSQSPSNKVTEKGKDVELRCDPISGHTALYWYRQSLGQGLEFLIYFQGNSAPDKSGLPSDRFSAERTGGSVSTLTIQRTQQEDSAVYLCASSLEDSDQETQYFGPGTRLLVL.

The chain joins TRBV18 to TRBJ1-4; D is unresolved. Trimming removed 3 bases at V and 4 bases at J, with 3 bases between. Per germline, CDR1 KGHSH and CDR2 LQKENI. The CDR3 extends over 12 amino acids. CDR3 DNA: TGTGCCAGCTCACCCAGTAATGAAAAACTGTTTTTT. It encodes CASSPSNEKLFF.

This clone was seen once. The gene calls are TRBV5-8 and TRBJ2-2, with TRBD2 matching 9 bases. This CDR3 spans 16 amino acids. Germline V gene lookup returns CDR1 SGHTS and CDR2 YDEGEE. The V gene end was trimmed by 0 bases and the J gene end by 3 bases; junction bases not matched to a gene: 3. CDR3 residues: CASSLVRTSDTGELFF. The CDR3 DNA reads TGTGCCAGCAGCTTGGTCAGGACTAGCGACACCGGGGAGCTGTTTTTT.

The V gene is TRBV27, the J gene TRBJ2-1; no clear D gene. The germline V and J ends were trimmed by 4 bases and 3 bases, with 10 bases remaining between them. The CDR3 spans 14 residues. Looked up from germline, CDR1 is MNHEY and CDR2 is SMNVEV (reference sequence). CDR3: CASSYSGHYNEQFF. In DNA, the CDR3 is TGTGCCAGCAGTTATTCTGGGCACTACAATGAGCAGTTCTTC.

V gene TRBV29-1 combines with J gene TRBJ2-7; 11 bases match TRBD2. CDR1 and CDR2 from the germline V gene are SQVTM and ANQGSEA. J was trimmed by 1 base and V by 7 bases; bases with no gene match: 9. The CDR3 totals 15 residues. The CDR3 sequence: CSALRLAGGSYEQYF. The CDR3, as DNA: TGCAGCGCCCTCCGCCTAGCGGGGGGATCCTACGAGCAGTACTTC.

V gene TRBV4-1 combines with J gene TRBJ2-1; 7 bases align to TRBD2. The V gene's germline CDR1 is MGHRA and CDR2 YSYEKL. There are 15 residues in the CDR3. V trimming: 0 bases; J trimming: 3 bases; junction bases outside the gene matches: 2. DNA for the CDR3: TGCGCCAGCAGCCAAGATACTAGCGACTACAATGAGCAGTTCTTC. This sequence encodes CASSQDTSDYNEQFF.

V and J are TRBV28 and TRBJ2-2; possibly TRBD1 or TRBD2 for D (5 bases each). Deletions cut 8 bases from V and 6 bases from J, with 10 bases between. The CDR3 is made up of 12 amino acids. Germline loops: CDR1 MDHEN, CDR2 SYDVKM. The CDR3 protein is CASRDPSGELFF. Here the CDR3 DNA reads TGTGCCAGCCGGGACCCCTCCGGGGAGCTGTTTTTT.

J is TRBJ1-2 and V is TRBV4-1; no clear D. The length of the CDR3 is 15 residues. Per the germline V gene, CDR1 is MGHRA and CDR2 is YSYEKL. V gave up 1 base and J gave up 6 bases, with 15 bases separating them. CDR3 residues: CASSQGTGAMNGYTF. The CDR3 coding sequence is TGCGCCAGCAGCCAAGGGACGGGTGCTATGAATGGCTACACCTTC.

J is TRBJ2-5 and V is TRBV7-9, with TRBD2 as a possible D gene (6 bases). The V end was cut by 3 bases, the J end by 2 bases, with 16 bases between. The CDR3 length is 16 residues. The germline V gene encodes CDR1 SEHNR and CDR2 FQNEAQ (reference sequence). CDR3 in amino acids: CASSFSGRGTQETQYF. In DNA, the CDR3 is TGTGCCAGCAGCTTCTCAGGGCGGGGCACTCAAGAGACCCAGTACTTC.

The chain couples TRBV27 to TRBJ2-7, with 7 nucleotides matching TRBD1. The CDR3 is 14 amino acids. Germline lookup yields CDR1 MNHEY and CDR2 SMNVEV (reference sequence). The V gene end was trimmed by 8 bases and the J gene end by 5 bases; junction bases not matched to a gene: 12. The CDR3 region is CASQRPGGNHEQYF. The CDR3, as DNA: TGTGCCAGCCAAAGGCCAGGGGGAAATCACGAGCAGTACTTC.

The rearrangement joins TRBV4-3 to TRBJ2-2; D gene unclear. CDR3 length: 13 amino acids. Germline values: CDR1 LGHNA, CDR2 YSLEER. Deletions cut 5 bases from V and 2 bases from J, with 6 bases between. The CDR3 coding sequence is TGCGCCAGCAGCGACCCTAACACCGGGGAGCTGTTTTTT. Residues: CASSDPNTGELFF.

This clone came up a few times. This chain links TRBV5-4 with TRBJ2-5; 13 bases line up with TRBD2. Germline V gene data show CDR1 as SGHNT and CDR2 as YYREEE (reference sequence). With V trimmed by 5 bases and J by 3 bases, 4 bases remained unmatched. This CDR3 contains 15 residues. The CDR3 DNA reads as TGTGCCAGCAGTCCAACTAGCGGGGGGGAAGAGACCCAGTACTTC. Translation: CASSPTSGGEETQYF.

This clone was observed a single time. V gene TRBV27 combines with J gene TRBJ1-1; weak D call: TRBD1 (5 bases). Per the germline V gene, CDR1 is MNHEY and CDR2 is SMNVEV (reference sequence). This CDR3 comprises 13 residues. V lost 10 bases and J 0 bases, leaving 12 bases between the germline ends. CDR3 sequence reads: CATPGHMNTEAFF. The CDR3 nucleotides are TGTGCCACCCCAGGGCACATGAACACTGAAGCTTTCTTT.

The CDR3 region has the DNA TGCGCCAGCAGCTTGGAAGGGAACTCCTACGAGCAGTACTTC. Protein product: CASSLEGNSYEQYF. The chain employs TRBV5-1 and TRBJ2-7; D not resolved. Germline CDR1 and CDR2: SGHRS and YFSETQ. CDR3 size: 14 residues. Trimming left V 0 bases short and J 0 bases short, with 7 bases between.